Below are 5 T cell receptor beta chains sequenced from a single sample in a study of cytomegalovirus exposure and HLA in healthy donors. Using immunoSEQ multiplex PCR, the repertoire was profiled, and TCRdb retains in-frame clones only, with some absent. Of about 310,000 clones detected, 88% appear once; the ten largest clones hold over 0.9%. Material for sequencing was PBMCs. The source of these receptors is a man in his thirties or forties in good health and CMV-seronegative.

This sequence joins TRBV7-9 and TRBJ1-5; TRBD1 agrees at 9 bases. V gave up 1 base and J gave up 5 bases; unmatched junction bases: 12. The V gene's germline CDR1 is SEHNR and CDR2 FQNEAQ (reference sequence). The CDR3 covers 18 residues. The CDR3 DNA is TGTGCCAGCAGCTTAGTGGTTAATACAGGGGGCGCGTATCAGCCCCAGCATTTT. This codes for CASSLVVNTGGAYQPQHF.

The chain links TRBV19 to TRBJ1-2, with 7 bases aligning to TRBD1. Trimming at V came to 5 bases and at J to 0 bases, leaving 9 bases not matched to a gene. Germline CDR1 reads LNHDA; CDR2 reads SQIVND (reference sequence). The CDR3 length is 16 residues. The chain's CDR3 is CASSPRDRLTNYGYTF. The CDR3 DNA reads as TGTGCCAGTAGTCCGCGGGACAGACTGACTAACTATGGCTACACCTTC.

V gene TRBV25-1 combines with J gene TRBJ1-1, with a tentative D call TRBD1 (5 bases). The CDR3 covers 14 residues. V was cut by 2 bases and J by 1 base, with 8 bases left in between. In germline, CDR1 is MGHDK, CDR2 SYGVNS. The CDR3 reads CASSEQGRNTEAFF. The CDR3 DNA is TGTGCCAGCAGTGAACAGGGCAGGAACACTGAAGCTTTCTTT.

CDR3 sequence reads: CAWGKVLPSGNTIYF. The CDR3 DNA reads TGTGCCTGGGGCAAAGTTCTCCCGTCTGGAAACACCATATATTTT. This sequence joins TRBV30 and TRBJ1-3, with D uncertain. Trimming removed 5 bases from V and 1 base from J, with 15 bases in between. The germline CDR1 and CDR2 sequences are GTSNPN and SVGIG (reference sequence). This CDR3 is 15 amino acids long.

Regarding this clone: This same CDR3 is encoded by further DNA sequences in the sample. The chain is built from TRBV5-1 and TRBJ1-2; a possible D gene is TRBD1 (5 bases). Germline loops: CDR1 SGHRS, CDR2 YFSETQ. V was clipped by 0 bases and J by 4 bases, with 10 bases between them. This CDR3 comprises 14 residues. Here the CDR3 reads CASSLEGQGYGYTF. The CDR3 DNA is TGCGCCAGCAGCTTGGAGGGCCAGGGCTATGGCTACACCTTC.